The 20 T cell receptor beta chains below come from one sample, sequenced in a study of CD8 T cells in ankylosing spondylitis. MiXCR, applied by TCRdb to the 5' RACE reads, yields one record per CDR3 protein. The table shows roughly 700,000 distinct CDR3 sequences, with 15% to 20% occurring only once. What these receptors recognize is not known. Study-wide results and limits: Within ankylosing spondylitis blood, a TCR beta motif made up of fewer than ten highly homologous variants appeared to be characteristic.

The sample taken for sequencing was blood, either unsorted or a sorted T cell fraction (not recorded which). The receptors here all came from a male donor with ankylosing spondylitis.

This clonotype was observed a handful of times. This chain connects TRBV11-1 to TRBJ2-7, with D hard to call. V was trimmed by 1 base and J by 3 bases, leaving 28 bases between them. The CDR3 is 20 residues long. Germline V CDR1 and CDR2: SGHAT, FQDESV (reference sequence). The CDR3 nucleotides read TGTGCCAGCAGCTTAGAGTTTGTGGGTTCGATAAGGAACCGATACTACGAGCAGTACTTC. This gives the protein CASSLEFVGSIRNRYYEQYF.

The chain carries TRBV7-2 and TRBJ2-2; D may be TRBD1 or TRBD2 (5 bases each). V lost 8 bases and J 4 bases, leaving 23 bases between the germline ends. The CDR3 consists of 17 residues. Germline assignment: CDR1 SGHTA and CDR2 FQGNSA. The CDR3 coding sequence is TGTGCCAGCCTCCAGAAAGCCGGGACCCAAAGCACCGGGGAGCTGTTTTTT. Amino acids: CASLQKAGTQSTGELFF.

The chain combines TRBV12-3 or TRBV12-4 with TRBJ1-6; D remains unclear. V shed 6 bases and J shed 7 bases, with 16 bases lying between them. The length of the CDR3 is 15 residues. CDR3 nucleotides: TGTGCCAGCAGGAGCTCGGACGGACTAAATTCACCCCTCCACTTT. Its translation is CASRSSDGLNSPLHF.

The rearrangement joins TRBV3-1 to TRBJ2-7; 11 bases line up with TRBD2. Trimming at V came to 1 base and at J to 3 bases, leaving 5 bases not matched to a gene. The CDR3 runs 16 residues. Germline loops: CDR1 LGHDT, CDR2 YNNKEL (reference sequence). CDR3 in DNA: TGTGCCAGCAGCCAAGGGGGACTAGCGGATAACTACGAGCAGTACTTC. As protein: CASSQGGLADNYEQYF.

The V gene is TRBV28, the J gene TRBJ2-1; a weak D match, TRBD2 (6 bases). The CDR3 is 16 amino acids. Germline CDR1 is MDHEN and CDR2 is SYDVKM. Trimming removed 6 bases at V and 0 bases at J, with 15 bases between. The CDR3, as DNA: TGTGCCAGCAGCTCTAGCGTGCAAAGCTCCTACAATGAGCAGTTCTTC. Protein: CASSSSVQSSYNEQFF.

The rearrangement uses TRBV10-1 and TRBJ2-3, with D perhaps TRBD2 (5 bases). The CDR3 covers 14 residues. The germline gives CDR1 WNHNN, CDR2 SYGVQD (reference sequence). Trimming left V 2 bases short and J 2 bases short, with 8 bases between. Here the CDR3 reads CASSEGLATDTQYF. CDR3 DNA: TGCGCCAGCAGTGAGGGGCTAGCCACAGATACGCAGTATTTT.

Only a few counts were recorded for this clonotype. The V and J genes are TRBV29-1 and TRBJ1-3; D gene unclear. The V end was cut by 2 bases, the J end by 3 bases, with 8 bases between. The CDR3 has 13 residues. Germline-derived CDR1 and CDR2 are SQVTM and ANQGSEA. CDR3: CSVESRIGNTIYF. The CDR3 DNA reads TGCAGCGTTGAAAGCAGAATTGGAAACACCATATATTTT.

This clonotype occurred a few times. V is TRBV5-1 and J is TRBJ2-3; D possibly corresponds to TRBD2 (5 bases). Germline V gene sequence: CDR1 SGHRS, CDR2 YFSETQ. The CDR3 is 16 amino acids. V was shortened by 4 bases and J by 0 bases, with 15 bases between the two germline ends. CDR3 protein: CASSPTGLPSTDTQYF. The CDR3 bases are TGCGCCAGCAGCCCTACCGGACTCCCCAGCACAGATACGCAGTATTTT.

This rearrangement joins TRBV3-1 to TRBJ1-1, with unresolved D. The CDR3 is 14 amino acids. V lost 5 bases to trimming and J lost 4 bases, with 14 bases between them. CDR1 is LGHDT and CDR2 is YNNKEL in the germline V gene (reference sequence). This CDR3 reads CASSGYSRGTEAFF. The CDR3 DNA reads as TGTGCCAGCAGCGGATACAGCCGGGGCACTGAAGCTTTCTTT.

The chain uses TRBV7-9 and TRBJ2-7; 7 bases align to TRBD1. V shed 5 bases, J shed 4 bases, and the junction held 14 bases outside the gene matches. This CDR3 spans 16 amino acids. Germline CDR1 is SEHNR and CDR2 is FQNEAQ (reference sequence). Here the CDR3 DNA reads TGTGCCAGCAGCCCCGGGACAGACAAAAGGACGTACGAGCAGTACTTC. Translated: CASSPGTDKRTYEQYF.

This rearrangement joins TRBV5-1 to TRBJ2-1; TRBD2 aligns across 10 bases. Germline trimming cut 4 bases from V and 7 bases from J; bases unmatched to any gene: 11. Germline CDR1 and CDR2: SGHRS and YFSETQ. The CDR3 has 16 amino acids. The CDR3 region has the DNA TGCGCCAGCAGCCTCGGCCGGGGTAGCGGGAGGAATGAGCAGTTCTTC. It codes for CASSLGRGSGRNEQFF.

The V and J genes are TRBV24-1 and TRBJ2-5; D perhaps matches TRBD1 (6 bases). V dropped 3 bases and J dropped 3 bases, with 7 bases sitting between them. CDR1 and CDR2 from the germline V gene are KGHDR and SFDVKD. The CDR3 is 13 amino acids. Here the CDR3 reads CATSDRTEETQYF. CDR3 DNA: TGTGCCACCAGTGATCGGACAGAAGAGACCCAGTACTTC.

This clonotype was seen ten or more times. This chain links TRBV10-3 with TRBJ2-5; D perhaps matches TRBD1 (6 bases). The length of the CDR3 is 15 residues. Germline V CDR1 and CDR2: ENHRY, SYGVKD. Trimming took 1 base from V and 1 from J, leaving 10 bases between them. CDR3 DNA: TGTGCCATCAGTGAGTACTTGGACAGCCAAGAGACCCAGTACTTC. Encoded protein: CAISEYLDSQETQYF.

This clonotype has only a few counts. The chain carries TRBV7-3 and TRBJ2-3; 7 nucleotides line up with TRBD2. The CDR3 is 18 amino acids. Germline V lookup: CDR1 SGHTA, CDR2 FQGTGA. J lost 4 bases, V lost 4 bases, and 17 bases had no gene match. The CDR3 here is CASSSLADSKGGSDTQYF. In DNA, the CDR3 is TGTGCCAGCAGCTCCCTAGCGGACTCAAAGGGAGGGTCAGATACGCAGTATTTT.

The chain combines TRBV6-1 with TRBJ1-1; a possible D gene is TRBD1 (5 bases). CDR1 and CDR2 from the germline V gene are MNHNS and SASEGT. The V gene lost 6 bases and the J gene lost 0 bases, with 8 bases spanning the gap. This CDR3 comprises 13 residues. CDR3 region: CASSGRVNTEAFF. CDR3 nucleotides: TGTGCCAGCAGCGGCAGGGTGAACACTGAAGCTTTCTTT.

This clonotype was counted a few times. The chain carries TRBV5-1 and TRBJ2-3; no clear D gene. The CDR3 covers 13 residues. CDR1 is SGHRS and CDR2 is YFSETQ in the germline V gene. The V end lost 4 bases, the J end lost 4 bases, and 10 bases lay between the germline ends. The CDR3 sequence: CASSPRNADTQYF. The CDR3, as DNA: TGCGCCAGCAGCCCGCGGAACGCAGATACGCAGTATTTT.

This clonotype was seen more than once but under ten times. CDR3: CASSPGRVSYEQYF. For the CDR3, the DNA is TGTGCCAGCAGCCCAGGGAGGGTATCGTACGAGCAGTACTTC. V gene TRBV27 combines with J gene TRBJ2-7; 7 nucleotides align to TRBD2. Trimming cost V 6 bases and J 4 bases; bases outside gene matches: 9. Germline V lookup: CDR1 MNHEY, CDR2 SMNVEV (reference sequence). The CDR3 totals 14 residues.

This clonotype came up a few times. The chain couples TRBV29-1 to TRBJ2-5, with TRBD1 matching 9 bases. The CDR3 extends over 13 amino acids. Germline trimming cut 4 bases from V and 3 bases from J; bases unmatched to any gene: 3. Germline CDR1 is SQVTM and CDR2 is ANQGSEA. The CDR3: CSVGGTGKETQYF. The CDR3 coding sequence is TGCAGCGTTGGAGGGACAGGGAAAGAGACCCAGTACTTC.

This clonotype was seen more than once but under ten times. The V gene is TRBV7-9, the J gene TRBJ1-5; possible D gene TRBD1, 6 bases. The CDR3 consists of 17 residues. V was trimmed by 5 bases and J by 2 bases, leaving 19 bases between them. CDR1 and CDR2 (germline): SEHNR, FQNEAQ (reference sequence). The CDR3 spells CASSHGPGARGNQPQHF. CDR3 in DNA: TGTGCCAGCAGCCACGGACCAGGGGCTCGGGGCAATCAGCCCCAGCATTTT. Together with reference TRBV7-9 and TRBJ1-5, the CDR3 gives the full variable domain: DTGVSQNPRHKITKRGQNVTFRCDPISEHNRLYWYRQTLGQGPEFLTYFQNEAQLEKSRLLSDRFSAERPKGSFSTLEIQRTEQGDSAMYLCASSHGPGARGNQPQHFGDGTRLSIL.

The rearrangement links TRBV20-1 to TRBJ1-2, with D possibly being TRBD1 (6 bases). CDR3 length: 17 residues. V was trimmed by 2 bases and J by 5 bases, leaving 24 bases between them. Germline assignment: CDR1 DFQATT and CDR2 SNEGSKA (reference sequence). CDR3 residues: CSARTSGGQDRWYGYTF. Here the CDR3 DNA reads TGCAGTGCTAGAACCAGCGGGGGGCAGGACCGTTGGTATGGCTACACCTTC.